What follows are 17 T cell receptor beta chains derived from one specimen sequenced in a study of neurological immune-mediated disorders. Indicated time point: longitudinal time-point 3. TCRdb fed the 5' RACE reads into MiXCR, producing one record per CDR3 protein. The sample records some 43,000 distinct CDR3 sequences, more than 9.5% being singletons. The sample taken for sequencing was PBMCs. The receptors derive from a male donor with HTLV-1-associated myelopathy (HAM/TSP).

In this sample, this clonotype turned up many times. This rearrangement joins TRBV5-5 to TRBJ2-7, with 7 bases aligning to TRBD1. In germline, CDR1 is SGHKS, CDR2 YYEKEE (reference sequence). V lost 0 bases and J lost 2; bases outside the gene matches: 8. The length of the CDR3 is 16 residues. CDR3 nucleotides: TGTGCCAGCAGCTTGGATGGGACAGCGAGGGCCTACGAGCAGTACTTC. It codes for CASSLDGTARAYEQYF.

This rearrangement joins TRBV6-6 to TRBJ2-1; 13 nucleotides agree with TRBD2. This CDR3 is 14 amino acids long. V shed 8 bases and J 7 bases; nucleotides not matched to a gene: 5. The V gene's germline CDR1 is MNHNY and CDR2 SVGAGI (reference sequence). CDR3 in amino acids: CASGRGLAGNEQFF. CDR3 coding DNA: TGTGCCAGCGGTAGGGGACTAGCGGGGAATGAGCAGTTCTTC.

Many counts were recorded for this clonotype. V is TRBV10-3 and J is TRBJ1-1, with D uncertain. The V gene's germline CDR1 is ENHRY and CDR2 SYGVKD. This CDR3 is 14 amino acids long. Trimming removed 3 bases from V and 0 bases from J, with 8 bases in between. This CDR3 is CAISDGRMNTEAFF. The CDR3 bases are TGTGCCATCAGTGACGGAAGAATGAACACTGAAGCTTTCTTT.

The sample holds many counts of this clonotype. The V call is TRBV5-1, the J call TRBJ1-2; D might be TRBD1 (6 bases). This CDR3 is 15 amino acids long. Germline CDR1 is SGHRS and CDR2 is YFSETQ. Trimming stripped 0 bases from V and 4 bases from J, with 13 bases between. The CDR3 sequence: CASSLDRAGSYGYTF. In nucleotides, the CDR3 is TGCGCCAGCAGCTTGGACAGGGCTGGCAGCTATGGCTACACCTTC.

Ten or more counts support this clonotype. The chain carries TRBV29-1 and TRBJ2-7; possible D gene TRBD1, 5 bases. V was trimmed by 4 bases and J by 5 bases, leaving 6 bases between them. The germline CDR1 and CDR2 sequences are SQVTM and ANQGSEA. The CDR3 consists of 10 residues. CDR3 coding DNA: TGCAGCGTTGGCAGGGACGAGCAGTACTTC. It specifies CSVGRDEQYF.

This clonotype was recorded many times. V is TRBV6-6 and J is TRBJ2-7, with D maybe TRBD1 (6 bases). Germline CDR1 reads MNHNY; CDR2 reads SVGAGI (reference sequence). CDR3 length: 12 amino acids. V was pared by 0 bases and J by 9 bases, with 9 bases between. The CDR3 sequence: CASSYSDSWQYF. The CDR3 nucleotides are TGTGCCAGCAGTTACTCGGACAGCTGGCAGTACTTC.

This clonotype has at least ten counts. J is TRBJ1-1 and V is TRBV4-3, with TRBD1 as a possible D gene (6 bases). The CDR3 length is 18 residues. Germline V gene lookup returns CDR1 LGHNA and CDR2 YSLEER. The V and J ends lost 0 bases and 0 bases respectively, with 17 bases between them. CDR3 DNA: TGCGCCAGCAGCCAAGATATCACTAGGGGGTTATTGAACACTGAAGCTTTCTTT. The encoded protein is CASSQDITRGLLNTEAFF.

Ten or more counts support this clonotype. The chain joins TRBV12-3 or TRBV12-4 to TRBJ2-3, with 7 bases matching TRBD2. The junction had 12 bases not matched to a gene; V was cut back by 7 bases and J by 2 bases. The CDR3 contains 16 residues. The CDR3 nucleotides are TGTGCCAGCATTACATCCGAGCGGGGTGCCACAGATACGCAGTATTTT. It codes for CASITSERGATDTQYF.

This clonotype was picked up many times. The chain carries TRBV4-3 and TRBJ2-3; maybe TRBD1 (5 bases). Trimming left V 0 bases short and J 1 base short, with 8 bases between. The CDR3 extends over 15 amino acids. The germline gives CDR1 LGHNA, CDR2 YSLEER. CDR3 DNA sequence: TGCGCCAGCAGCCAAGATTTAGGGGGCACAGATACGCAGTATTTT. It codes for CASSQDLGGTDTQYF.

This clonotype was seen repeatedly, ten times or more. J is TRBJ2-1 and V is TRBV7-9; the match to TRBD2 covers 7 bases. V gave up 1 base and J gave up 6 bases; unmatched junction bases: 6. The CDR3 extends over 15 amino acids. Germline CDR1 SEHNR, CDR2 FQNEAQ (reference sequence). The CDR3 DNA sequence: TGTGCCAGCAGCTTAGTGGGGGGGTTCGCCAATGAGCAGTTCTTC. Translation: CASSLVGGFANEQFF.

This clonotype was observed many times. This chain links TRBV7-2 with TRBJ1-5; 7 positions agree with TRBD1. CDR1 and CDR2 from the germline V gene are SGHTA and FQGNSA. V shed 6 bases and J 3 bases; nucleotides not matched to a gene: 8. CDR3 length: 15 amino acids. The CDR3 loop is CASSPAGGHNQPQHF. In DNA form, the CDR3 reads TGTGCCAGCAGTCCTGCAGGGGGGCACAATCAGCCCCAGCATTTT.

This clonotype was counted at least ten times. This sequence joins TRBV3-1 and TRBJ2-5, with TRBD2 as a possible D gene (6 bases). V gave up 6 bases and J gave up 3 bases, with 14 bases separating them. Germline values: CDR1 LGHDT, CDR2 YNNKEL (reference sequence). The CDR3 contains 14 residues. Written as DNA, the CDR3 is TGTGCCAGCAGATTCCTAGCGTTAAAAGAGACCCAGTACTTC. This translates into CASRFLALKETQYF.

In its sample, this clonotype was seen many times. The rearrangement joins TRBV6-5 to TRBJ2-7; 13 nucleotides align to TRBD2. Germline CDR1 is MNHEY and CDR2 is SVGAGI. J was trimmed by 7 bases and V by 7 bases; bases with no gene match: 10. This CDR3 contains 15 residues. The CDR3 protein is CASNRLAGGENEQYF. The DNA of the CDR3 is TGTGCCAGCAACCGACTAGCGGGGGGAGAGAATGAGCAGTACTTC.

This clonotype was found a few times. The chain combines TRBV6-4 with TRBJ1-1; 7 positions match TRBD1. J gave up 2 bases and V 6 bases, and 9 bases lay outside the gene matches. CDR3 length: 15 amino acids. The germline V gene has CDR1 MRHNA and CDR2 SNTAGT. The CDR3 DNA reads as TGTGCCAGCAGAAGCCAGACAGGGACAAACACTGAAGCTTTCTTT. This encodes CASRSQTGTNTEAFF.

In this sample, this clonotype turned up many times. The chain has TRBV12-3 or TRBV12-4 and TRBJ2-1, with a tentative D call TRBD1 (6 bases). This CDR3 has 15 amino acids. Trimming shortened V by 5 bases and J by 3 bases, and 14 bases separated the two germline ends. The CDR3 DNA follows: TGTGCCAGCAGTCCCACAGGGCACTACTACAATGAGCAGTTCTTC. Its protein is CASSPTGHYYNEQFF.

At least ten counts were recorded for this clonotype. The genes are TRBV10-2 and TRBJ2-1; D remains ambiguous. CDR1 is WSHSY, CDR2 SAAADI, per germline. Trimming pared 4 bases from V and 0 bases from J, leaving 10 bases between. The CDR3 totals 15 residues. The CDR3 sequence is CASSARVSSYNEQFF. The DNA of the CDR3 is TGCGCCAGCAGTGCTCGGGTCAGCTCCTACAATGAGCAGTTCTTC.

The table lists this clonotype with many counts. The chain recombines TRBV28 with TRBJ1-2; D ambiguous. Trimming cost V 1 base and J 1 base, with 10 bases left between them. The CDR3 totals 15 residues. Germline-derived CDR1 and CDR2 are MDHEN and SYDVKM. The chain's CDR3 is CASSLSGQVNYGYTF. The DNA for the CDR3 is TGTGCCAGCAGTTTATCGGGCCAAGTTAACTATGGCTACACCTTC.